The T cell receptor (beta chain) described here comes from a study of glioma-infiltrating T cells after dendritic cell vaccination. Study-level information: The vaccine used monocyte-derived dendritic cells pulsed overnight with autologous tumor lysate. Whole-study results and caveats: No direct clonality-survival link was found; a diverse polyclonal response may matter.

Blood PBMC samples: pre-vaccination, two weeks post third vaccination, and at tumor progression. This clone was observed a single time. The target antigen is unknown. Input was approximately 2.1 ug genomic DNA, or all available if less. Assay: immunoSEQ multiplex PCR; the TCRdb copy retains only in-frame clones and omits some. The sample contains over 80,000 clones, roughly 89% of which appear only once. This specimen was blood, taken before dendritic cell vaccination. The clonotype comes from a human donor with glioblastoma.

CDR3 bases: TGCGCCAGCAAGGAGCAGAGACAGGGTGGCACCGGGGAGCTGTTTTTT. This sequence encodes CASKEQRQGGTGELFF. The rearrangement links TRBV5-1 to TRBJ2-2; TRBD1 matches 7 bases. Germline V lookup: CDR1 SGHRS, CDR2 YFSETQ. The ends lost 6 bases at V and 4 bases at J; junction bases unmatched: 12. The CDR3 is made up of 16 amino acids.